This paragraph covers one T cell receptor (beta chain) sequence. Its specific antigen is unknown. Qualities for individual bases were not recorded, and no much larger clone is one base off. The data were obtained in a study of blood T cell repertoires in COVID-19 (TCRdb year 2020). About the investigation overall: The collaborator samples originated in the United States, Italy and Spain and spanned the acute and convalescent phases of COVID-19. A freely available public database, intended as a resource for researchers studying the immune response to SARS-CoV-2, is where the repertoires were released. The dataset comprised deeply sampled blood TCRbeta repertoires from subjects exposed to, actively infected with, or recovered from COVID-19. The sample metadata nearly always contained a de-identified subject ID, COVID-19 status, age in years and sex. Where available, HLA class I and class II types were obtained from metadata supplied by the sample provider rather than from assay-based typing. The material from the prospective study consisted of cDNA or gDNA derived from T cells, B-cell-depleted T cells, or PBMCs. The samples were drawn from two sources: the first 160 participants of the ongoing ImmuneRACE study, and about 1,300 subjects contributed by 6 global collaborators.

The research as a whole found: The quantity of clinical and demographic metadata differed by source and by participant and was supplied without curation.

The immunoSEQ Assay, a bias-controlled multiplex PCR, was used to amplify TCRbeta CDR3 regions from genomic DNA. Per the original workflow: Nucleated cell counts per sample were estimated from amplification of reference gene primers within the assay. To quantify the absolute abundance of each unique TCRbeta CDR3 rearrangement, sequence reads were collapsed and filtered. For each sample, productive Simpson clonality was calculated as the square root of Simpson's diversity index over productive rearrangements. TCRdb stores this immuneACCESS table with in-frame sequences only. Part of the clones is absent; in the studies checked, under half of the shortfall reflects unresolved V genes, and no reason is known for the rest. V, J and clone size derive from that table, while D and trimming were established from the DNA sequence. For this sample the table gives 65,000 to 70,000 clones, of which over 80% were detected only once. The biggest ten clones account for around 5% of the sample.

The collaborating institutions used their own protocols to collect whole blood in K2EDTA tubes. For TCRbeta analysis, collaborators shipped samples as frozen whole blood, isolated PBMCs, or DNA extracted from either of those sample types. The sequence derives from a middle-aged man with active COVID-19. Sequenced material: peripheral blood.

The CDR3 amino acid sequence is: CASSLQGQGDHEQYF. The base sequence is TGCGCCAGCAGCCTCCAGGGACAGGGGGACCACGAGCAGTACTTC. The rearrangement joined TRBV4-3 to TRBJ2-7; the central 11 bases match TRBD1. Via the germline V gene, CDR1 is LGHNA and CDR2 YSLEER. After removal of 4 bases from V and 5 bases from J, the junction retains 7 bases not matched to a gene. Including cysteine and phenylalanine, the CDR3 has 15 amino acids. This entry keeps only the CDR3 DNA: 45 bases, framed from base 1.